These 11 T cell receptor beta chains originate from one sample sequenced in a study of tumour-infiltrating T cells in Burkitt lymphoma. Profiling relied on immunoSEQ multiplex PCR, and the TCRdb table lists in-frame clones only, not all of them. The sample holds about 5,600 clones, 15% to 20% seen once. The sequenced sample was tumor tissue. The receptor set was obtained from a human donor with diffuse large B-cell lymphoma.

The chain couples TRBV27 to TRBJ2-7; 13 nucleotides agree with TRBD2. The V gene end was trimmed by 4 bases and the J gene end by 2 bases; junction bases not matched to a gene: 2. The germline V gene has CDR1 MNHEY and CDR2 SMNVEV (reference sequence). The CDR3 spans 15 residues. The CDR3 DNA reads as TGTGCCAGCAGTTCGGGACTAGCGGGACCCTACGAGCAGTACTTC. Its protein is CASSSGLAGPYEQYF.

The genes are TRBV30 and TRBJ2-5, with 11 bases fitting TRBD2. From germline, CDR1 is GTSNPN and CDR2 SVGIG (reference sequence). V lost 0 bases to trimming and J lost 4 bases; unmatched junction nucleotides: 10. This CDR3 is built from 17 residues. The CDR3 DNA is TGTGCCTGGAGTGTAACCCTACTAGCGGGAGTAAGAGAGACCCAGTACTTC. Translated: CAWSVTLLAGVRETQYF. The whole variable domain, remainder taken from reference TRBV30 and TRBJ2-5, is SQTIHQWPATLVQPVGSPLSLECTVEGTSNPNLYWYRQAAGRGLQLLFYSVGIGQISSEVPQNLSASRPQDRQFILSSKKLLLSDSGFYLCAWSVTLLAGVRETQYFGPGTRLLVL.

In its sample, this clone was seen a few times. The CDR3 loop reads CAVVGQTYSGNTIYF. Here the CDR3 DNA reads TGTGCCGTCGTAGGACAGACCTACTCTGGAAACACCATATATTTT. The chain employs TRBV7-8 and TRBJ1-3, with D possibly TRBD1 on 6 matching bases. Germline CDR1 SGHVS, CDR2 FQNEAQ. There are 15 residues in the CDR3. The ends were cut back, 11 bases at V and 0 bases at J, with 17 bases in the middle.

This clone was detected a few times. The CDR3 loop is CASSLSGSNTGELFF. The CDR3 nucleotides are TGTGCCAGCAGCTTAAGCGGATCGAACACCGGGGAGCTGTTTTTT. The V gene is TRBV7-9, the J gene TRBJ2-2; weak D call: TRBD2 (5 bases). Trimming pared 2 bases from V and 0 bases from J, leaving 7 bases between. The CDR3 runs 15 residues. Germline values: CDR1 SEHNR, CDR2 FQNEAQ (reference sequence).

This clone was seen more than once but under ten times. The V gene is TRBV4-1, the J gene TRBJ1-4, with D hard to call. The CDR3 sequence is 15 residues long. In germline, CDR1 is MGHRA, CDR2 YSYEKL. V was cut by 0 bases and J by 3 bases, with 8 bases left in between. The CDR3 coding sequence is TGCGCCAGCAGCCAAGAGGACGTACCTAATGAAAAACTGTTTTTT. It codes for CASSQEDVPNEKLFF.

This chain connects TRBV9 to TRBJ2-7, with D maybe TRBD2 (6 bases). V lost 4 bases, J lost 7 bases, and 21 bases lay in between. There are 15 residues in the CDR3. Germline-derived CDR1 and CDR2 are SGDLS and YYNGEE. CDR3 protein: CASSPLGRSSREQYF. The CDR3 DNA reads TGTGCCAGCAGCCCCTTAGGGAGGAGTTCTCGGGAGCAGTACTTC.

This clone turned up a few times. This rearrangement joins TRBV30 to TRBJ1-2; D is unclear. The CDR3 consists of 14 residues. Looked up from germline, CDR1 is GTSNPN and CDR2 is SVGIG (reference sequence). V dropped 0 bases and J dropped 4 bases, with 12 bases sitting between them. Here the CDR3 reads CAWSVWWEGYGYTF. In DNA form, the CDR3 reads TGTGCCTGGAGTGTCTGGTGGGAGGGCTATGGCTACACCTTC.

The rearrangement uses TRBV7-3 and TRBJ2-1; 7 bases are a match to TRBD2. With 2 bases clipped from V and 7 bases from J, the junction kept 5 bases outside the gene matches. CDR1 and CDR2 from the germline V gene are SGHTA and FQGTGA. The CDR3 has 14 amino acids. CDR3 loop: CASSLAGEGNEQFF. DNA of the CDR3: TGTGCCAGCAGCTTAGCGGGGGAGGGGAATGAGCAGTTCTTC.

The chain couples TRBV10-3 to TRBJ1-5; D is ambiguous. Germline V gives CDR1 ENHRY, CDR2 SYGVKD. V lost 3 bases and J 2 bases, leaving 5 bases between the germline ends. This CDR3 comprises 13 residues. The CDR3 protein is CAISEGGNQPQHF. CDR3 nucleotide sequence: TGTGCCATCAGTGAAGGCGGCAATCAGCCCCAGCATTTT.

The chain employs TRBV21-1 and TRBJ1-4. TRBV21-1 is flagged as a pseudogene. The CDR3 is made up of 15 amino acids. The CDR3 is CASSKVRVFNEKLFF. CDR3 nucleotides: TGTGCCAGCAGCAAAGTTAGGGTCTTTAATGAAAAACTGTTTTTT.

The rearrangement links TRBV14 to TRBJ2-3, with TRBD2 matching 10 bases. The CDR3 sequence is 19 residues long. V lost 4 bases, J lost 1 base, and 14 bases stayed unmatched. Looked up from germline, CDR1 is SGHDN and CDR2 is FVKESK. The CDR3 region has the DNA TGTGCCAGCAGCCCCCTGACTAGCGGGTTATGGGGTGGCACAGATACGCAGTATTTT. It specifies CASSPLTSGLWGGTDTQYF.